The clone carrying this T cell receptor beta chain has just one count. Germline-derived CDR1 and CDR2 are SGHDT and YYEEEE. V was trimmed by 1 base and J by 3 bases, leaving 7 bases between them. The CDR3 sequence is 13 residues long. These data are taken from a study of cytomegalovirus exposure and HLA in healthy donors. Amplification used 60 Vbeta primers and 13 Jbeta primers. TCRdb's table, derived via immunoSEQ multiplex PCR, lists solely in-frame clones and lacks some. This table has about 130,000 clones, 75% to 85% appearing once. The sample consisted of PBMCs. V is TRBV5-6 and J is TRBJ1-2; D is uncertain. The sequence was obtained from a woman aged 40 to 49 in good health and CMV-seropositive. The CDR3 nucleotides are TGTGCCAGCAGCTTGACGGGGTACTATGGCTACACCTTC. This gives the protein CASSLTGYYGYTF.